This entry concerns a single T cell receptor beta chain. This clone was seen only a few times. It has no known antigen specificity. No base-level quality is on record; no much larger clone is a single base apart. A FACSAria II was used to sort memory CD4+ T cells, defined as single viable CD3+CD4+CD8-CD45RO+ cells. CMV serostatus was determined using a Roche Elecsys assay that detects serum IgG against CMV pp150, pp28, p38 and p52. After thawing, total CD4+ T cells were enriched by positive selection with CD4 magnetic microbeads. The samples came from a separate study whose specific focus was interrogating the CD4+ T cell memory repertoire. Peripheral blood mononuclear cells were isolated and cryopreserved according to standard operating procedures, and serum was kept at -80 degrees C. CD3-PerCP (BW264/56), CD4-APC (RPA-T4), CD45RO-PE (UCHT1) and CD8-Pacific Orange (3B5) antibodies were used for staining, and non-viable cells were excluded with Sytox blue.

Genomic DNA was extracted from sorted cells with the Quick-DNA Microprep Kit. Amplification of TCRbeta DNA was done with the immunoSEQ hsTCRbeta kit, following the protocol from the manufacturer. TCRbeta libraries were sequenced on an Illumina MiSeq instrument. Regarding the original processing steps: Removing out-of-frame sequences left 2,204,828 distinct TCRbeta sequences, an average of roughly 68,000 per individual. Each individual was scored using the number of roughly 150 previously reported CMV-associated TCRbeta sequences that the individual carried and the total number of productive distinct TCRbeta sequences. A beta-binomial model was reimplemented in Python, and scikit-learn random forests with default parameters were trained on US cohort data. Classifier performance on the Belgian cohort was summarized as median AUC with percentile confidence intervals calculated over 10,000 bootstrap iterations. TCRdb carries this immuneACCESS record with in-frame sequences only. Its versions omit some clonotypes, under half of them owing to an unresolved V gene in the studies checked, with the rest unexplained. D and trimming come from the DNA, and the V and J calls and clone size come from that table. For this sample the table gives around 45,000 clones, of which 74% were detected only once. Jointly, the top ten make up about 1.1% of the sample.

This sample stems from a study of memory CD4+ T cells and cytomegalovirus serostatus (dated by TCRdb to between 2018 and 2021). For the wider study: The cohort comprised roughly 35 healthy Belgian adults, 9 CMV seropositive and 24 CMV seronegative. To replicate a published TCR-based CMV serostatus classifier, the study sequenced CD4+ memory TCRbeta repertoires from a Belgian cohort whose cytomegalovirus serostatus was known. Results and caveats for the whole study, not just this receptor: Only CD4+CD45RO+ memory cells were sequenced, in contrast to the original study, in which naive and memory CD4+ and CD8+ populations were covered. The original-framework classifier achieved a median bootstrapped AUC of about 0.95 with a 95% CI of 0.76-1.00 on the Belgian cohort. Results were interpreted as suggesting that the CMV-associated TCR signature is largely present in the CD4+ memory repertoire. Among the 150 or so previously reported CMV-associated TCRbeta sequences, 60 to 85 showed up in the CD4+ memory repertoires, with each one found in between one and five individuals. CMV serostatus prediction reached a median bootstrapped AUC of 0.95 with the original framework and around 0.91 with a US-trained random forest.

This TCR was recovered from an adult in good health and CMV-seropositive. Sequenced: memory CD4+ T cells from blood.

The nucleotide sequence is given as TGCAGCGTTGAAGACGCAGCGGCCCAGCATTTT. This encodes CSVEDAAAQHF. The chain is made from TRBV29-1 and TRBJ1-5, with the D gene uncertain. Spanning cysteine to phenylalanine, the CDR3 consists of 11 amino acids. Only CDR3 DNA remains: 33 bases, in frame from the first base. V and J are truncated by 0 bases and 11 bases respectively, leaving an intervening sequence of 8 bases. The germline V gene specifies SQVTM as CDR1 and ANQGSEA as CDR2.